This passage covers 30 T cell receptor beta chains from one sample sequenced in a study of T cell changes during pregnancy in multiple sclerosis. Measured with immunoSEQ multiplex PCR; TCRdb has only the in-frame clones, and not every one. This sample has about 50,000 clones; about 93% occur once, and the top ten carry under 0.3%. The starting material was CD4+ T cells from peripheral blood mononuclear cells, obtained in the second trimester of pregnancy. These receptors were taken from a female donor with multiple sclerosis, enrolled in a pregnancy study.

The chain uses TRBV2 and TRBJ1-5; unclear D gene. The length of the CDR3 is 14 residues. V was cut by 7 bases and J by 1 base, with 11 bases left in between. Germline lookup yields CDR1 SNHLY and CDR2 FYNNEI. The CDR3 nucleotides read TGTGCCAGCATCGCTGAGAGGAGCAATCAGCCCCAGCATTTT. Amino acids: CASIAERSNQPQHF. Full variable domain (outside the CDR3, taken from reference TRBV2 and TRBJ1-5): EPEVTQTPSHQVTQMGQEVILRCVPISNHLYFYWYRQILGQKVEFLVSFYNNEISEKSEIFDDQFSVERPDGSNFTLKIRSTKLEDSAMYFCASIAERSNQPQHFGDGTRLSIL.

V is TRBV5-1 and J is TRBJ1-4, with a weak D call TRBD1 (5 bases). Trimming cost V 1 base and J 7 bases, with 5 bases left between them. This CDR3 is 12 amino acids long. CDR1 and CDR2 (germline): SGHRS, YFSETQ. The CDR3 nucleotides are TGCGCCAGCAGCTTGAGGGGTGAAAAACTGTTTTTT. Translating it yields CASSLRGEKLFF.

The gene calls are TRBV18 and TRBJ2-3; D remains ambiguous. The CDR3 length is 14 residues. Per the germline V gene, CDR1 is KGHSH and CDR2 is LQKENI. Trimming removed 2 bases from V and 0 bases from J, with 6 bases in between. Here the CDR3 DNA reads TGTGCCAGCTCACCAGGAGCCAGCACAGATACGCAGTATTTT. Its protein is CASSPGASTDTQYF.

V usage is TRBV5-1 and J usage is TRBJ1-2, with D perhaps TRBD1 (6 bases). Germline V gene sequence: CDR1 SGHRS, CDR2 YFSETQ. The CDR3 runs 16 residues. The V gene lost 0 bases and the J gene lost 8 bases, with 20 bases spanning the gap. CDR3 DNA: TGCGCCAGCAGCTTGGGACAGCCCTTAACCCAGGGGGGCTACACCTTC. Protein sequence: CASSLGQPLTQGGYTF. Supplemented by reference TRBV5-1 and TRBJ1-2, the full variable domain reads KAGVTQTPRYLIKTRGQQVTLSCSPISGHRSVSWYQQTPGQGLQFLFEYFSETQRNKGNFPGRFSGRQFSNSRSEMNVSTLELGDSALYLCASSLGQPLTQGGYTFGSGTRLTVV.

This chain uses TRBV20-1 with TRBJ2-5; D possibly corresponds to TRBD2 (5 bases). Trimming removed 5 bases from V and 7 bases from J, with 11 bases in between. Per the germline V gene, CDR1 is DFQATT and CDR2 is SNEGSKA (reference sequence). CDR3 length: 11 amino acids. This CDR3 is CSAPSLGTQYF. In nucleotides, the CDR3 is TGCAGTGCTCCTAGCTTGGGGACCCAGTACTTC.

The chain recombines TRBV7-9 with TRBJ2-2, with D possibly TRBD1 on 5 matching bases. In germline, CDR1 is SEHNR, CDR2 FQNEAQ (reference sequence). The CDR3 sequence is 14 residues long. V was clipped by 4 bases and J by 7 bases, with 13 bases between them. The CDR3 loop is CASSYYTDIGELFF. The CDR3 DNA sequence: TGTGCCAGCAGCTATTACACGGACATCGGGGAGCTGTTTTTT.

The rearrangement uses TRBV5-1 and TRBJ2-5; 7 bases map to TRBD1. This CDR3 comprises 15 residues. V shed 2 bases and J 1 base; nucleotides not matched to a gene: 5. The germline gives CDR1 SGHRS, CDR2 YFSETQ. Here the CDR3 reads CASSLGDRAQETQYF. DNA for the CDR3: TGCGCCAGCAGCTTAGGAGACAGGGCCCAAGAGACCCAGTACTTC. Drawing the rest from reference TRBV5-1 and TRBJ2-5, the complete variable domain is KAGVTQTPRYLIKTRGQQVTLSCSPISGHRSVSWYQQTPGQGLQFLFEYFSETQRNKGNFPGRFSGRQFSNSRSEMNVSTLELGDSALYLCASSLGDRAQETQYFGPGTRLLVL.

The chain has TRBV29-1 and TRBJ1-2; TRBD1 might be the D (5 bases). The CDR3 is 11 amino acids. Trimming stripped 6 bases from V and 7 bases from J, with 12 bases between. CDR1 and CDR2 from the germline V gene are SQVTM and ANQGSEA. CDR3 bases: TGCAGCGTCTGGGGCGGTGGTGGCTACACCTTC. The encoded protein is CSVWGGGGYTF.

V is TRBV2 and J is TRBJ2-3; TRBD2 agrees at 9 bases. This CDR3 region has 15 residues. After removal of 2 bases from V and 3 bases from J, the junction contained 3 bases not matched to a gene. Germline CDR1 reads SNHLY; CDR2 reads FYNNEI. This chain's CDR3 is CASSELRGGTDTQYF. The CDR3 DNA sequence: TGTGCCAGCAGTGAATTGCGGGGGGGAACAGATACGCAGTATTTT.

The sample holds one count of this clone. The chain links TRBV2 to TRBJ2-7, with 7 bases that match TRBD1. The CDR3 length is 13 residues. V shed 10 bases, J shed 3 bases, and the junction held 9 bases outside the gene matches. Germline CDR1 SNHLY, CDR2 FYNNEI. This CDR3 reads CAIATGTVYEQYF. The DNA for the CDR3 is TGTGCCATCGCCACAGGGACAGTCTACGAGCAGTACTTC.

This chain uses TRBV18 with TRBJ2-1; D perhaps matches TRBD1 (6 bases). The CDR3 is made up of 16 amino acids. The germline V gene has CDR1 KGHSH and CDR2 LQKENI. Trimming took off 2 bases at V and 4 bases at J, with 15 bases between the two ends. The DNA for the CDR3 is TGTGCCAGCTCACCAGCCGGACCAGGGGCATACAATGAGCAGTTCTTC. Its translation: CASSPAGPGAYNEQFF.

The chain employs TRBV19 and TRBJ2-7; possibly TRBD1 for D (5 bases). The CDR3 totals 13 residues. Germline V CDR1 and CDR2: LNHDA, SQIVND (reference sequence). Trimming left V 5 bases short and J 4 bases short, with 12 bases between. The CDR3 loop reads CASSRQLIYEQYF. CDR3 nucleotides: TGTGCCAGTAGTCGACAGCTCATATACGAGCAGTACTTC. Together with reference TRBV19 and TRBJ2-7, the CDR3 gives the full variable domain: DGGITQSPKYLFRKEGQNVTLSCEQNLNHDAMYWYRQDPGQGLRLIYYSQIVNDFQKGDIAEGYSVSREKKESFPLTVTSAQKNPTAFYLCASSRQLIYEQYFGPGTRLTVT.

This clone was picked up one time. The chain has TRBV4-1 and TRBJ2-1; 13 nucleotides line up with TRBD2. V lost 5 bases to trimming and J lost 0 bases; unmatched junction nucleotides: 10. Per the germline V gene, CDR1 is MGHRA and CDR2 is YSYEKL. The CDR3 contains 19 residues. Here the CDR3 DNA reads TGCGCCAGCAGCGTGACTAGCGGGGGGCCCCTGGGCTCCTACAATGAGCAGTTCTTC. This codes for CASSVTSGGPLGSYNEQFF.

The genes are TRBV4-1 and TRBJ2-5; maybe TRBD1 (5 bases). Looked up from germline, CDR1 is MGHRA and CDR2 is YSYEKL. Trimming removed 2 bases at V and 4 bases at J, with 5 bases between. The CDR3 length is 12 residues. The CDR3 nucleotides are TGCGCCAGCAGCCAAACAGGAGAGACCCAGTACTTC. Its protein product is CASSQTGETQYF.

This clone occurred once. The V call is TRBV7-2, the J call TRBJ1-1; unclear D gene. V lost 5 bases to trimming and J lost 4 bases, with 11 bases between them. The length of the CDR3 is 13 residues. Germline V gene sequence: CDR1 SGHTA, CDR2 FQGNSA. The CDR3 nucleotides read TGTGCCAGCAGCCCCGGGTTAGTCACTGAAGCTTTCTTT. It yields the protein CASSPGLVTEAFF.

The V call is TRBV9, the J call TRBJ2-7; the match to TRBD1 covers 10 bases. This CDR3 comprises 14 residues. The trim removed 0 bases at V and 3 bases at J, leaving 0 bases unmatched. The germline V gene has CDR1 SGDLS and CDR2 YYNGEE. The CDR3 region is CASSVGDRGYEQYF. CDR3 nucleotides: TGTGCCAGCAGCGTAGGGGACAGGGGCTACGAGCAGTACTTC.

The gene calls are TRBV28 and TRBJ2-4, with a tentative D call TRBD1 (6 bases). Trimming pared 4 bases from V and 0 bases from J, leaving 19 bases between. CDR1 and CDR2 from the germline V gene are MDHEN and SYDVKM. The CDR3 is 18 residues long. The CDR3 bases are TGTGCCAGCAGTTGGGGATGGCGGACAGAACTAGCCAAAAACATTCAGTACTTC. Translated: CASSWGWRTELAKNIQYF. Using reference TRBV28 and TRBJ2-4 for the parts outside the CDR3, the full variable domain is DVKVTQSSRYLVKRTGEKVFLECVQDMDHENMFWYRQDPGLGLRLIYFSYDVKMKEKGDIPEGYSVSREKKERFSLILESASTNQTSMYLCASSWGWRTELAKNIQYFGAGTRLSVL.

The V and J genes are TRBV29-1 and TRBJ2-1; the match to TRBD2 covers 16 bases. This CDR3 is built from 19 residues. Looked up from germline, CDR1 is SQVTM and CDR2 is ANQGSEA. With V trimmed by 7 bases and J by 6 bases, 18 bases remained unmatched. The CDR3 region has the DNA TGCAGCGCCCATAAATCGGGACTAGCGGGGGGGATGTTTAGCAATGAGCAGTTCTTC. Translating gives CSAHKSGLAGGMFSNEQFF.

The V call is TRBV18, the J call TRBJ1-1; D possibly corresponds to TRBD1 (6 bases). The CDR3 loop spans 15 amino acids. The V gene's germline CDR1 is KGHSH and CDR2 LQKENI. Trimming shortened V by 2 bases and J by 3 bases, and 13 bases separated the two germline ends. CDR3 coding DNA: TGTGCCAGCTCACCATTCGAGGGGGGGGACACTGAAGCTTTCTTT. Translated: CASSPFEGGDTEAFF.

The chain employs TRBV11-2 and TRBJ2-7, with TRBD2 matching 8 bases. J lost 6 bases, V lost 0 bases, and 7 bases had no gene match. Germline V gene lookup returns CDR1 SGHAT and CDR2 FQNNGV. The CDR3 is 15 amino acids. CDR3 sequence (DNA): TGTGCCAGCAGCTTAGAGGGGGGGACTAGTAGCGAGCAGTACTTC. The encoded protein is CASSLEGGTSSEQYF.

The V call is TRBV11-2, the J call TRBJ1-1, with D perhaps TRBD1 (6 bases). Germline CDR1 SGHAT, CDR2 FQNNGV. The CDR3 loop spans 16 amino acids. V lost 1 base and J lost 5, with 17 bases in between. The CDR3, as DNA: TGTGCCAGCAGCTTAGCTATCTGGACAGCATTAACTGAAGCTTTCTTT. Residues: CASSLAIWTALTEAFF.

The CDR3, as DNA: TGCGCCAGCAGCTGGAGCGGGGGGGCGATCACTAGCACAGATACGCAGTATTTT. It translates to CASSWSGGAITSTDTQYF. V and J are TRBV5-1 and TRBJ2-3; TRBD2 matches 10 bases. Losses at the gene ends were 3 bases for V and 0 bases for J; bases not matched to a gene: 10. This CDR3 contains 18 residues. Germline values: CDR1 SGHRS, CDR2 YFSETQ.

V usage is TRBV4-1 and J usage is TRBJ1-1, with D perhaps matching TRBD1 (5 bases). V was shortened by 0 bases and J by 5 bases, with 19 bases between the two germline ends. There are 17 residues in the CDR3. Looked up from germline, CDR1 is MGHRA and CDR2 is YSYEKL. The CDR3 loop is CASSQEVGRYGGTEAFF. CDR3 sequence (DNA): TGCGCCAGCAGCCAAGAGGTGGGGCGATACGGGGGTACTGAAGCTTTCTTT.

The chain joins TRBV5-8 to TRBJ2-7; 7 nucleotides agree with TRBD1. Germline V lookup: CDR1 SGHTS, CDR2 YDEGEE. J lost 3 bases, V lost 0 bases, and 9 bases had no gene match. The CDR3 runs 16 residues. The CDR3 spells CASSLGPGDRDYEQYF. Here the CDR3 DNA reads TGTGCCAGCAGCTTGGGGCCCGGTGACAGGGACTACGAGCAGTACTTC.

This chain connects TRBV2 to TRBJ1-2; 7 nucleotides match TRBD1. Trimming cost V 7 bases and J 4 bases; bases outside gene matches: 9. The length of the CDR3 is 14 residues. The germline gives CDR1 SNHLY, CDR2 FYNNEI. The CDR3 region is CASTRDAGGYGYTF. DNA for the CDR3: TGTGCCAGCACTCGTGATGCAGGGGGCTATGGCTACACCTTC. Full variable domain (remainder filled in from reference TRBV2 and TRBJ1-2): EPEVTQTPSHQVTQMGQEVILRCVPISNHLYFYWYRQILGQKVEFLVSFYNNEISEKSEIFDDQFSVERPDGSNFTLKIRSTKLEDSAMYFCASTRDAGGYGYTFGSGTRLTVV.

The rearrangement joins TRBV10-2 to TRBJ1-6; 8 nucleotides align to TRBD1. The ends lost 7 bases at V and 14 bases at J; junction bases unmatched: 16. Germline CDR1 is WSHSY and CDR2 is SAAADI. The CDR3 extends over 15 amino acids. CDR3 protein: CASKLGQGLTGSLHF. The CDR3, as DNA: TGCGCCAGCAAACTTGGACAGGGCCTAACGGGGTCCCTCCACTTT.

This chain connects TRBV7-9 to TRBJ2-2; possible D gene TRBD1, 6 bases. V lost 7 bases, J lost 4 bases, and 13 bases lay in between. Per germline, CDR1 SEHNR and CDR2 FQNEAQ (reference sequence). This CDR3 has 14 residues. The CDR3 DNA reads TGTGCCAGCACCCAGGGGCGTATCACCGGGGAGCTGTTTTTT. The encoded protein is CASTQGRITGELFF.

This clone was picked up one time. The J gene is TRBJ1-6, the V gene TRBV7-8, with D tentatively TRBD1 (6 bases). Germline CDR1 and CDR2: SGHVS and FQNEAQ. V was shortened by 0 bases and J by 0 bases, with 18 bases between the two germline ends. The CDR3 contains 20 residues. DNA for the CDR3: TGTGCCAGCAGCTTAGCCGGGGCAGGGGTAAAGAGCTCCTATAATTCACCCCTCCACTTT. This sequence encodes CASSLAGAGVKSSYNSPLHF.

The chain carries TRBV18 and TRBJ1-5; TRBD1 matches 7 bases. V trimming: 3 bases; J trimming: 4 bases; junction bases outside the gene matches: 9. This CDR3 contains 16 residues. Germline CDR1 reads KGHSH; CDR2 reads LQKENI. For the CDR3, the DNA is TGTGCCAGCTCACCCTCCTGGGACAGCGTGAATCAGCCCCAGCATTTT. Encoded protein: CASSPSWDSVNQPQHF.

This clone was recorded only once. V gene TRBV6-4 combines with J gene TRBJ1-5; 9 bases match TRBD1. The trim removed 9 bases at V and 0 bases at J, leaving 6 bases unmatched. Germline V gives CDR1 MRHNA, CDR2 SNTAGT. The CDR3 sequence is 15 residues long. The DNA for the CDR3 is TGTGCCAGGAGACAGGGGGGAGATAGCAATCAGCCCCAGCATTTT. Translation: CARRQGGDSNQPQHF.